The subject of this entry is one T cell receptor (beta chain). The antigen remains unidentified. This specimen comes from a study of shared clonotypes between healthy human individuals. Germline values: CDR1 SGDLS, CDR2 YYNGEE. CDR3 length: 17 amino acids. V lost 0 bases to trimming and J lost 6 bases, with 20 bases between them. Genomic DNA from each subset was divided evenly over several immunoSEQ plates. Profiling relied on immunoSEQ multiplex PCR, and the TCRdb table lists in-frame clones only, not all of them. This table has over a million clones, roughly 96% appearing once. Study-wide results and caveats: With a handful of donors compared, 4.5% to 6.5% of naive CD4 clonotypes were shared. Generally, naive subsets (rather than memory subsets) showed larger estimated richness.

The source material was naive CD4+ T cells sorted from blood. Subset reported: CD45RA+ positively selected. The sequence derives from a man between 25 and 39 years old in good health. The rearrangement joins TRBV9 to TRBJ2-3; maybe TRBD2 (6 bases). In DNA, the CDR3 is TGTGCCAGCAGCGTAGAGTGGAGGGCTGGGTATCTGGATACGCAGTATTTT. Residues: CASSVEWRAGYLDTQYF.